These 30 T cell receptor beta chains originate from one sample sequenced in a study of graft-versus-host responses after intestinal transplantation. TCRdb's copy holds only in-frame clones and misses some; the assay was immunoSEQ multiplex PCR. The sample includes around 31,000 clones, roughly 83% of them seen just once. Which antigens these TCRs recognize remains unknown. The sample consisted of unstimulated CD8+ T cells sorted from spleen or lymph node cells, taken before intestinal transplant. All receptors come from a human donor who received an intestinal transplant.

This chain joins TRBV30 and TRBJ1-4, with 10 bases identical to TRBD1. The CDR3 has 14 residues. V trimming: 5 bases; J trimming: 8 bases; junction bases outside the gene matches: 8. Germline V gives CDR1 GTSNPN, CDR2 SVGIG (reference sequence). The DNA of the CDR3 is TGTGCCTGGGACACGACAGGGGGCGCGGAAAAACTGTTTTTT. Translation gives CAWDTTGGAEKLFF.

The chain carries TRBV7-9 and TRBJ2-5; D not resolved. V lost 1 base and J lost 4, with 10 bases in between. The length of the CDR3 is 14 residues. Germline V gene lookup returns CDR1 SEHNR and CDR2 FQNEAQ (reference sequence). CDR3 nucleotides: TGTGCCAGCAGCTTAGGTTTGACGGGAGAGACCCAGTACTTC. Protein: CASSLGLTGETQYF. Variable domain in full (rest from reference TRBV7-9 and TRBJ2-5): DTGVSQNPRHKITKRGQNVTFRCDPISEHNRLYWYRQTLGQGPEFLTYFQNEAQLEKSRLLSDRFSAERPKGSFSTLEIQRTEQGDSAMYLCASSLGLTGETQYFGPGTRLLVL.

This chain uses TRBV29-1 with TRBJ2-1; 7 bases align to TRBD2. Unmatched junction bases numbered 10, after V lost 5 bases and J lost 3 bases. Germline assignment: CDR1 SQVTM and CDR2 ANQGSEA. The CDR3 loop spans 15 amino acids. The CDR3 is CSVLGLLKLYNEQFF. The CDR3 DNA sequence: TGCAGCGTTTTGGGACTACTCAAACTCTACAATGAGCAGTTCTTC.

The J gene is TRBJ2-1, the V gene TRBV7-3, with 8 bases lining up with TRBD2. J gave up 4 bases and V 1 base, and 3 bases lay outside the gene matches. Looked up from germline, CDR1 is SGHTA and CDR2 is FQGTGA. This CDR3 comprises 15 residues. The CDR3 reads CASSLIGGGYNEQFF. The CDR3 bases are TGTGCCAGCAGCTTAATCGGGGGGGGATACAATGAGCAGTTCTTC.

The chain employs TRBV27 and TRBJ1-2, with a tentative D call TRBD1 (6 bases). Trimming removed 6 bases at V and 4 bases at J, with 18 bases between. Germline values: CDR1 MNHEY, CDR2 SMNVEV (reference sequence). This CDR3 contains 15 residues. The CDR3 sequence is CASSISGTRLYGYTF. The CDR3 region has the DNA TGTGCCAGCAGCATATCCGGGACACGGCTCTATGGCTACACCTTC.

The gene calls are TRBV27 and TRBJ2-7; 8 positions match TRBD1. The CDR3 length is 13 residues. Germline CDR1 MNHEY, CDR2 SMNVEV (reference sequence). Here the CDR3 reads CATRGQGQYEQYF. The CDR3 DNA reads TGTGCTACCAGGGGGCAGGGGCAATACGAGCAGTACTTC.

This chain joins TRBV4-1 and TRBJ2-7; TRBD1 aligns across 9 bases. This CDR3 comprises 13 residues. Germline loops: CDR1 MGHRA, CDR2 YSYEKL. V gave up 3 bases and J gave up 5 bases; unmatched junction bases: 2. CDR3: CASSHGTGNEQYF. DNA of the CDR3: TGCGCCAGCAGCCACGGGACAGGGAACGAGCAGTACTTC.

The V gene is TRBV28, the J gene TRBJ2-5; TRBD2 matches at 14 bases. V dropped 5 bases and J dropped 2; count of bases not matched to a gene: 4. The length of the CDR3 is 16 residues. Germline V gene sequence: CDR1 MDHEN, CDR2 SYDVKM. This CDR3 is CASSTRLAGGQETQYF. The CDR3, as DNA: TGTGCCAGCAGTACCAGACTAGCGGGGGGGCAAGAGACCCAGTACTTC.

The rearrangement links TRBV7-9 to TRBJ2-5; D is perhaps TRBD2 (5 bases). The J call could be wrong; TRBJ2-7 is a better fit for the DNA end. The V gene's germline CDR1 is SEHNR and CDR2 FQNEAQ (reference sequence). The CDR3 runs to 16 residues. CDR3 protein: CASSLVTTQGPYEQYF. In DNA, the CDR3 is TGTGCCAGCAGCTTAGTGACTACCCAAGGTCCCTACGAGCAGTACTTC.

The chain employs TRBV11-2 and TRBJ2-2; 7 positions match TRBD1. There are 16 residues in the CDR3. Germline lookup yields CDR1 SGHAT and CDR2 FQNNGV. Trimming at V came to 6 bases and at J to 4 bases, leaving 11 bases not matched to a gene. This chain's CDR3 is CASRPWVQGPTGELFF. In DNA form, the CDR3 reads TGTGCCAGCAGACCTTGGGTACAGGGGCCCACCGGGGAGCTGTTTTTT.

The chain recombines TRBV29-1 with TRBJ1-2; D remains unclear. V shed 1 base and J shed 8 bases, with 14 bases lying between them. The CDR3 consists of 13 residues. Germline V gene data show CDR1 as SQVTM and CDR2 as ANQGSEA. The CDR3 reads CSVEGRTPGGYTF. The CDR3 DNA is TGCAGCGTTGAAGGCCGGACCCCGGGGGGCTACACCTTC.

The rearrangement uses TRBV4-2 and TRBJ2-7, with D perhaps matching TRBD2 (5 bases). The germline CDR1 and CDR2 sequences are LGHNA and YNFKEQ. V shed 0 bases and J shed 4 bases, with 13 bases lying between them. CDR3 length equals 15 residues. CDR3 amino acids: CASSQDRGEPYEQYF. CDR3 DNA: TGTGCCAGCAGCCAAGATCGGGGTGAGCCGTACGAGCAGTACTTC.

The J gene is TRBJ2-7, the V gene TRBV4-1, with 9 bases lining up with TRBD2. V was pared by 0 bases and J by 7 bases, with 16 bases of the junction left unmatched. From germline, CDR1 is MGHRA and CDR2 YSYEKL. The length of the CDR3 is 18 residues. The CDR3 nucleotides are TGCGCCAGCAGCCAAGAGCCCCCCAGGTGGCGGGGGGGCTGGGAGCAGTACTTC. It yields the protein CASSQEPPRWRGGWEQYF.

The J gene is TRBJ2-1, the V gene TRBV5-4, with D hard to call. The CDR3 length is 13 residues. The germline V gene encodes CDR1 SGHNT and CDR2 YYREEE (reference sequence). V was clipped by 7 bases and J by 4 bases, with 12 bases between them. In DNA, the CDR3 is TGTGCCAGCGGTTTGGCGGAGTACAATGAGCAGTTCTTC. This codes for CASGLAEYNEQFF.

This chain connects TRBV30 to TRBJ1-1; the D is unclear. The CDR3 spans 13 residues. Deletions cut 1 base from V and 0 bases from J, with 6 bases between. Germline V gives CDR1 GTSNPN, CDR2 SVGIG (reference sequence). CDR3 nucleotides: TGTGCCTGGAGTGAAAATATGAACACTGAAGCTTTCTTT. It yields the protein CAWSENMNTEAFF.

The chain couples TRBV19 to TRBJ2-1, with a possible D match to TRBD1 (6 bases). Germline V lookup: CDR1 LNHDA, CDR2 SQIVND (reference sequence). CDR3 length equals 15 residues. Trimming pared 3 bases from V and 7 bases from J, leaving 16 bases between. The CDR3 loop is CASSMGALVGNEQFF. CDR3 nucleotides: TGTGCCAGTAGTATGGGGGCGCTGGTTGGGAATGAGCAGTTCTTC.

V is TRBV23-1 and J is TRBJ2-7; 7 nucleotides match TRBD2. TRBV23-1 is given ORF status, its function remaining uncertain. Losses at the gene ends were 3 bases for V and 2 bases for J; bases not matched to a gene: 7. The CDR3 is 15 amino acids. The CDR3 DNA reads as TGCGCCAGCAGTCACTCCTATGGGGGGGCCTACGAGCAGTACTTC. As protein: CASSHSYGGAYEQYF.

The CDR3, as DNA: TGTGCCAGCAGTATTATGGCGGGGGGCCTCTACGAGCAGTACTTC. Translating gives CASSIMAGGLYEQYF. The gene calls are TRBV2 and TRBJ2-7; 8 bases map to TRBD2. V was clipped by 5 bases and J by 3 bases; unmatched bases: 9. The CDR3 has 15 amino acids. Germline assignment: CDR1 SNHLY and CDR2 FYNNEI.

For this clone: The junction departs from the called germline gene at one end, perhaps through a read error. The rearrangement links TRBV6-9 to TRBJ1-5; D remains ambiguous. The CDR3 loop spans 18 amino acids. From germline, CDR1 is MNHGY and CDR2 SVAAGI. The CDR3: CASSYCLFPANSNRPQHF. The CDR3 DNA reads as TGTGCCAGCAGTTATTGTTTATTTCCGGCGAATAGCAATCGGCCCCAGCATTTT.

The chain is built from TRBV6-4 and TRBJ2-3; 12 bases agree with TRBD2. With 3 bases clipped from V and 7 bases from J, the junction kept 2 bases outside the gene matches. Germline CDR1 MRHNA, CDR2 SNTAGT. The CDR3 length is 14 residues. In nucleotides, the CDR3 is TGTGCCAGCAGTGAACTAGCGGGGGGCAATACGCAGTATTTT. This gives the protein CASSELAGGNTQYF.

The V call is TRBV7-2, the J call TRBJ1-2; the match to TRBD1 covers 8 bases. Germline V CDR1 and CDR2: SGHTA, FQGNSA. CDR3 length equals 13 residues. The ends lost 6 bases at V and 4 bases at J; junction bases unmatched: 4. CDR3 sequence: CASSGQGLYGYTF. The CDR3 DNA is TGTGCCAGCAGTGGACAGGGCCTCTATGGCTACACCTTC.

This chain links TRBV29-1 with TRBJ2-3, with 7 positions matching TRBD2. The germline CDR1 and CDR2 sequences are SQVTM and ANQGSEA. The length of the CDR3 is 15 residues. V dropped 6 bases and J dropped 2; count of bases not matched to a gene: 11. The CDR3 DNA reads TGCAGCGTAAGTGGCGGGACTACCAACACAGATACGCAGTATTTT. It codes for CSVSGGTTNTDTQYF.

Only a few counts were recorded for this clone. J is TRBJ2-2 and V is TRBV6-4; D may be TRBD1 (5 bases). CDR1 is MRHNA, CDR2 SNTAGT, per germline. V lost 2 bases to trimming and J lost 3 bases, with 10 bases between them. The CDR3 length is 15 residues. The CDR3 region has the DNA TGTGCCAGCAGTGACGGCGAAGGGGACACCGGGGAGCTGTTTTTT. Residues: CASSDGEGDTGELFF.

This CDR3 reads CASSFLGPISYEQYF. The DNA of the CDR3 is TGTGCCAGCAGTTTTTTGGGGCCTATCTCCTACGAGCAGTACTTC. The chain combines TRBV28 with TRBJ2-7; TRBD1 might be the D (5 bases). Per the germline V gene, CDR1 is MDHEN and CDR2 is SYDVKM. V was clipped by 3 bases and J by 0 bases, with 12 bases between them. The CDR3 loop spans 15 amino acids. Drawing the rest from reference TRBV28 and TRBJ2-7, the complete variable domain is DVKVTQSSRYLVKRTGEKVFLECVQDMDHENMFWYRQDPGLGLRLIYFSYDVKMKEKGDIPEGYSVSREKKERFSLILESASTNQTSMYLCASSFLGPISYEQYFGPGTRLTVT.

V is TRBV15 and J is TRBJ2-1; 8 nucleotides align to TRBD2. This CDR3 comprises 17 residues. CDR1 and CDR2 (germline): LNHNV, YYDKDF (reference sequence). The trim removed 3 bases at V and 5 bases at J, leaving 12 bases unmatched. The CDR3 loop is CATSSYPTSAGDNEQFF. In DNA form, the CDR3 reads TGTGCCACCAGCAGCTACCCGACTAGCGCCGGGGACAATGAGCAGTTCTTC.

The gene calls are TRBV7-8 and TRBJ2-7; TRBD2 agrees at 8 bases. Germline V lookup: CDR1 SGHVS, CDR2 FQNEAQ. The junction had 10 bases not matched to a gene; V was cut back by 4 bases and J by 5 bases. CDR3 length equals 15 residues. This chain's CDR3 is CASSYYFSGNDEQYF. The CDR3 DNA follows: TGTGCCAGCAGCTACTACTTTAGCGGGAACGACGAGCAGTACTTC. Together with reference TRBV7-8 and TRBJ2-7, the CDR3 gives the full variable domain: GAGVSQSPRYKVAKRGQDVALRCDPISGHVSLFWYQQALGQGPEFLTYFQNEAQLDKSGLPSDRFFAERPEGSVSTLKIQRTQQEDSAVYLCASSYYFSGNDEQYFGPGTRLTVT.

This clone showed up just a few times. The V gene is TRBV6-1, the J gene TRBJ1-1; D ambiguous. The CDR3 loop spans 13 amino acids. CDR1 MNHNS and CDR2 SASEGT come from the germline V gene. The V end was cut by 10 bases, the J end by 1 base, with 13 bases between. The CDR3 here is CAIVRLQNTEAFF. The CDR3, as DNA: TGTGCCATCGTCAGACTTCAGAACACTGAAGCTTTCTTT.

This clone was counted between two and nine times. J is TRBJ2-3 and V is TRBV4-2, with TRBD2 identical over 8 bases. V shed 2 bases, J shed 4 bases, and the junction held 8 bases outside the gene matches. The CDR3 contains 16 residues. Looked up from germline, CDR1 is LGHNA and CDR2 is YNFKEQ. CDR3 sequence: CASSQLSGGAADTQYF. In DNA form, the CDR3 reads TGTGCCAGCAGCCAACTTTCCGGGGGGGCCGCAGATACGCAGTATTTT.

CDR3 region: CASNNRLAGGDSEQFF. For the CDR3, the DNA is TGTGCCAGCAACAACCGACTAGCGGGGGGGGACAGTGAGCAGTTCTTC. V gene TRBV5-4 combines with J gene TRBJ2-1, with 14 bases identical to TRBD2. Germline loops: CDR1 SGHNT, CDR2 YYREEE (reference sequence). The CDR3 spans 16 residues. The trim removed 6 bases at V and 9 bases at J, leaving 11 bases unmatched.

This clone was seen just once. The genes are TRBV5-6 and TRBJ2-7; 8 bases map to TRBD2. Per germline, CDR1 SGHDT and CDR2 YYEEEE. The CDR3 extends over 13 amino acids. V gave up 3 bases and J gave up 2 bases; unmatched junction bases: 1. CDR3 sequence: CASSSGGAYEQYF. The CDR3 region has the DNA TGTGCCAGCAGCTCCGGGGGGGCCTACGAGCAGTACTTC.